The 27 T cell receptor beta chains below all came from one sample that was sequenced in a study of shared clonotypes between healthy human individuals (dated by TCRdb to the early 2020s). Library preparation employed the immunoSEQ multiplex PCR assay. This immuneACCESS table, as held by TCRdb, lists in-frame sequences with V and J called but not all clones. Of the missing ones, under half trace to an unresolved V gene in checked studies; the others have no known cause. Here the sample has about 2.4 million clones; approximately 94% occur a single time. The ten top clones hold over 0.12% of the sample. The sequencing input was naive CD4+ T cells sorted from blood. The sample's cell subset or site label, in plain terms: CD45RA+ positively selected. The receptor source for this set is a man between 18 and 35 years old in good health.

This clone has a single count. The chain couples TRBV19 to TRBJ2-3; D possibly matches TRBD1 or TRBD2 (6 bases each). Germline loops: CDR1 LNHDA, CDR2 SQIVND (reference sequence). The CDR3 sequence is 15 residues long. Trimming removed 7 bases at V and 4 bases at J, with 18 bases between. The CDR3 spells CASTSGARGADTQYF. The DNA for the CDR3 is TGTGCCAGTACGTCCGGGGCTAGGGGGGCAGATACGCAGTATTTT.

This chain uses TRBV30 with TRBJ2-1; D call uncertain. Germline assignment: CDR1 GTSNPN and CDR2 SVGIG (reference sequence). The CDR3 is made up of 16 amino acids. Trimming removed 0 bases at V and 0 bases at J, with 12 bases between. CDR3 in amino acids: CAWSVKKLSSYNEQFF. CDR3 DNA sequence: TGTGCCTGGAGTGTCAAAAAGCTTAGCTCCTACAATGAGCAGTTCTTC. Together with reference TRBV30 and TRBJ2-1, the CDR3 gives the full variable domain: SQTIHQWPATLVQPVGSPLSLECTVEGTSNPNLYWYRQAAGRGLQLLFYSVGIGQISSEVPQNLSASRPQDRQFILSSKKLLLSDSGFYLCAWSVKKLSSYNEQFFGPGTRLTVL.

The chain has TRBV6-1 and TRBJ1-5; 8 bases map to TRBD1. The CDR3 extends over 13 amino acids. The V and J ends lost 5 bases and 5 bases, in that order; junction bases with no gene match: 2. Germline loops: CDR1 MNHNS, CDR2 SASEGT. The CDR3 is CASSHRGDQPQHF. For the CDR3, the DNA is TGTGCCAGCAGTCACAGGGGGGATCAGCCCCAGCATTTT.

CDR3 coding DNA: TGTGCCAGCAGTCACGGACTAGCGGGAGGCAATGAGCAGTTCTTC. This encodes CASSHGLAGGNEQFF. V usage is TRBV6-5 and J usage is TRBJ2-1; 14 bases align to TRBD2. The germline gives CDR1 MNHEY, CDR2 SVGAGI. Unmatched junction bases numbered 3, after V lost 5 bases and J lost 6 bases. This CDR3 has 15 residues.

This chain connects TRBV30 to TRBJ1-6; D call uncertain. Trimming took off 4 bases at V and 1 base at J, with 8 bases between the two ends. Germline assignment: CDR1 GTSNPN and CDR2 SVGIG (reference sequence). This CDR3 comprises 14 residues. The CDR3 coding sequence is TGTGCCTGGAAAAGCCGTTCCTATAATTCACCCCTCCACTTT. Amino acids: CAWKSRSYNSPLHF.

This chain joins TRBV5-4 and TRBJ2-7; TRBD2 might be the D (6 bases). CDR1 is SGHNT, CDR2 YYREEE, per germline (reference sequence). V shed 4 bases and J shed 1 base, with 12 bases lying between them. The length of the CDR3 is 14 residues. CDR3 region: CASSRGTGSYEQYF. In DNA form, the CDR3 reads TGTGCCAGCAGCCGGGGGACGGGTTCCTACGAGCAGTACTTC.

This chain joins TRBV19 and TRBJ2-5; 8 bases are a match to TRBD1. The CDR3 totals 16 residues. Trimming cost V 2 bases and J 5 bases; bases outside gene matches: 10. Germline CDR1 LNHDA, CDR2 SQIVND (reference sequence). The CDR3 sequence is CASSIIGQGARETQYF. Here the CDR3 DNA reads TGTGCCAGTAGTATAATCGGGCAGGGGGCGCGGGAGACCCAGTACTTC.

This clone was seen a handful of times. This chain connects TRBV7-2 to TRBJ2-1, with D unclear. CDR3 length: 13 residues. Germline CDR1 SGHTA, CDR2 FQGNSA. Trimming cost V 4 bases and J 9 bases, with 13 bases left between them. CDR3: CASSWNPSSEQFF. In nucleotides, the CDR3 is TGTGCCAGCAGCTGGAACCCATCTAGTGAGCAGTTCTTC. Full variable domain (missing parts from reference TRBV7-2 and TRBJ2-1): GAGVSQSPSNKVTEKGKDVELRCDPISGHTALYWYRQSLGQGLEFLIYFQGNSAPDKSGLPSDRFSAERTGGSVSTLTIQRTQQEDSAVYLCASSWNPSSEQFFGPGTRLTVL.

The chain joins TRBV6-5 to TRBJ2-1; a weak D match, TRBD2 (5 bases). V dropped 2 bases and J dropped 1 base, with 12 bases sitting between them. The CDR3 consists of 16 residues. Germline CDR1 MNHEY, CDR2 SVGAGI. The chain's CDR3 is CASSYIGLSSYNEQFF. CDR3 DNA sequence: TGTGCCAGCAGTTACATAGGACTGAGTTCCTACAATGAGCAGTTCTTC.

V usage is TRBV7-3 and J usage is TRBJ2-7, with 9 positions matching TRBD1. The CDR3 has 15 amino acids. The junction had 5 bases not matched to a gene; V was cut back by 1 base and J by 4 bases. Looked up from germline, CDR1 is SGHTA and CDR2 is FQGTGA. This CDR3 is CASSLRVQGAYEQYF. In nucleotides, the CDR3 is TGTGCCAGCAGCTTAAGGGTACAGGGGGCTTACGAGCAGTACTTC.

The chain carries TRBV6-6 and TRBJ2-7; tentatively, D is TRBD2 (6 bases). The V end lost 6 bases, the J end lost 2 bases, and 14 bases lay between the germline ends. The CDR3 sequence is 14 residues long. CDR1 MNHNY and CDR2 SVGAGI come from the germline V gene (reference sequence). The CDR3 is CASRNGGRTYEQYF. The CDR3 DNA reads TGTGCCAGCAGGAACGGGGGTCGAACCTACGAGCAGTACTTC.

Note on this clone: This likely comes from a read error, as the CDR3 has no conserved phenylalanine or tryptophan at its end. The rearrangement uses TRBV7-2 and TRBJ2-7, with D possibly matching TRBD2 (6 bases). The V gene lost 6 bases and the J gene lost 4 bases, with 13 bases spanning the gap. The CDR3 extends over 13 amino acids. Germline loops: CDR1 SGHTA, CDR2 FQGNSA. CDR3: CASSYPGGYEQYL. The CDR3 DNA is TGTGCCAGCAGTTACCCAGGAGGGTACGAGCAGTACCTC.

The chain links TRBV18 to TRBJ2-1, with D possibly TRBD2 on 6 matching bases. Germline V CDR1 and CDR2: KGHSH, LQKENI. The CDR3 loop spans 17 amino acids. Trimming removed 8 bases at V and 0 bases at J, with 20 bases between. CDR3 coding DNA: TGTGCCAGCGCCTCCCCTGGCGGGACGAGCTCCTACAATGAGCAGTTCTTC. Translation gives CASASPGGTSSYNEQFF.

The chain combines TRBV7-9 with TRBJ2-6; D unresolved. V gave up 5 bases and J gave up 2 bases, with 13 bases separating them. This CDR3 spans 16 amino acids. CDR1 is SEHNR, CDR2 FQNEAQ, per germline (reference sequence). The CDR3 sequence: CASSPDWRAGANVLTF. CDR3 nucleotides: TGTGCCAGCAGCCCGGATTGGAGAGCTGGGGCCAACGTCCTGACTTTC.

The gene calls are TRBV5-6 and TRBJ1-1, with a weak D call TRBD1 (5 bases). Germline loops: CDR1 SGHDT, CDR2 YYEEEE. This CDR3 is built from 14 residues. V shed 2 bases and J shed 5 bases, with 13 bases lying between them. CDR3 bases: TGTGCCAGCAGCTTAGGAGGGGCCTGGACTGAAGCTTTCTTT. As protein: CASSLGGAWTEAFF.

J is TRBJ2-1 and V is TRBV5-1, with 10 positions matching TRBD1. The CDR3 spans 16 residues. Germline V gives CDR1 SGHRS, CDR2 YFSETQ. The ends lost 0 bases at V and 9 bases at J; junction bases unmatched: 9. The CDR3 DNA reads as TGCGCCAGCAGCTTGGAGTCCGGGACAGGGGTTGGTGAGCAGTTCTTC. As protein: CASSLESGTGVGEQFF.

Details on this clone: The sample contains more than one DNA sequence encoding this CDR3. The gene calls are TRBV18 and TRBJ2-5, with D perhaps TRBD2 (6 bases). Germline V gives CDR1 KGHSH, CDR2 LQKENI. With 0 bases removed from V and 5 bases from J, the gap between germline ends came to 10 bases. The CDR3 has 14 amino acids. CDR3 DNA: TGTGCCAGCTCACCACCGGCTAGCGTGGAGACCCAGTACTTC. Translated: CASSPPASVETQYF. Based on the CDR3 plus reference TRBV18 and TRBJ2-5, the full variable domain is NAGVMQNPRHLVRRRGQEARLRCSPMKGHSHVYWYRQLPEEGLKFMVYLQKENIIDESGMPKERFSAEFPKEGPSILRIQQVVRGDSAAYFCASSPPASVETQYFGPGTRLLVL.

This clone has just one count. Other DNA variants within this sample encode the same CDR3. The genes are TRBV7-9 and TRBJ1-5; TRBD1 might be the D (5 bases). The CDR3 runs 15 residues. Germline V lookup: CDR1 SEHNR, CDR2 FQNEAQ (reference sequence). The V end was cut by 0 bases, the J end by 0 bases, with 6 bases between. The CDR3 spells CASSLAGDSNQPQHF. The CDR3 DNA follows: TGTGCCAGCAGCTTAGCAGGGGATAGCAATCAGCCCCAGCATTTT.

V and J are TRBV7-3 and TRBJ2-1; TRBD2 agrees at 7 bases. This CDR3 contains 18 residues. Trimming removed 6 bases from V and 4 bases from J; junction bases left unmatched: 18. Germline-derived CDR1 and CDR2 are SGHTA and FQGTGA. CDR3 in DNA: TGTGCCAGCAGTCAACCAGGTCGTTCAGCGGGGTCTTACAATGAGCAGTTCTTC. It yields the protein CASSQPGRSAGSYNEQFF.

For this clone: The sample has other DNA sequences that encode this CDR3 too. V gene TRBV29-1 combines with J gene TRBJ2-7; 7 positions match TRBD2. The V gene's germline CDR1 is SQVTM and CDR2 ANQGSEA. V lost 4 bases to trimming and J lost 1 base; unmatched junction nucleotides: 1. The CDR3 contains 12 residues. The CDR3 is CSVGRGSYEQYF. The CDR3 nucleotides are TGCAGCGTTGGGCGGGGGTCCTACGAGCAGTACTTC.

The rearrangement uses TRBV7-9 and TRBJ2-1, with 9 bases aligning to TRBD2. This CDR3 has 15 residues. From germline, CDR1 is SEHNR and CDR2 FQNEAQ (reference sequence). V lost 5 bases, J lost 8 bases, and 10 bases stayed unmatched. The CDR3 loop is CASSRFSGSRDEQFF. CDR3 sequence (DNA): TGTGCCAGCAGCCGATTTAGCGGGAGCCGTGATGAGCAGTTCTTC.

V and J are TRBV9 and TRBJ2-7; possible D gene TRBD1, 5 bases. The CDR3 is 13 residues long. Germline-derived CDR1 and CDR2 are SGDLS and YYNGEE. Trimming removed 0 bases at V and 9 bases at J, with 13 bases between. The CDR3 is CASSVDPGSGQYF. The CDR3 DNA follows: TGTGCCAGCAGCGTAGATCCAGGGTCAGGGCAGTACTTC.

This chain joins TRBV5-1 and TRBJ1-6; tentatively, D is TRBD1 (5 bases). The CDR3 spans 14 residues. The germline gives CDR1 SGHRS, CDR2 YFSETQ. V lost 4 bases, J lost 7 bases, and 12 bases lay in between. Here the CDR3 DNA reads TGCGCCAGCAGCCCTGCGGGGGACAATTCACCCCTCCACTTT. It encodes CASSPAGDNSPLHF.

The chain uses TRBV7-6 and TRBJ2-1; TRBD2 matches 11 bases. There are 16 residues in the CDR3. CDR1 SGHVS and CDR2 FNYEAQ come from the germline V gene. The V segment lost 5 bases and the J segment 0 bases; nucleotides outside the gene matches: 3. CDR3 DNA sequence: TGTGCCAGCAGCCTTAGCGGGGGGGTCTCCTACAATGAGCAGTTCTTC. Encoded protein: CASSLSGGVSYNEQFF.

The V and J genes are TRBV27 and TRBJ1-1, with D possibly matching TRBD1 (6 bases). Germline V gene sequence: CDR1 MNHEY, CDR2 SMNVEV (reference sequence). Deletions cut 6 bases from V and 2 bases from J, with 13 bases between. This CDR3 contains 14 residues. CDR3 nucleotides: TGTGCCAGCAGCGCGCCGGGACACAACACTGAAGCTTTCTTT. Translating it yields CASSAPGHNTEAFF.

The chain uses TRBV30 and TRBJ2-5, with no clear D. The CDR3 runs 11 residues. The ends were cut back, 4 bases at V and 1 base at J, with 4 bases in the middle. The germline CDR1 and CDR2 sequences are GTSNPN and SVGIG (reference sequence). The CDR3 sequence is CAWTFQETQYF. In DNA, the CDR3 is TGTGCCTGGACTTTCCAAGAGACCCAGTACTTC.

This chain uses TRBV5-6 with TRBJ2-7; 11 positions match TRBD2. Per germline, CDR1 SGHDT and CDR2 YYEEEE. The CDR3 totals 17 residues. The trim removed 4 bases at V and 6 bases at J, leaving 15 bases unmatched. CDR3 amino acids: CASSPLESSGGVREQYF. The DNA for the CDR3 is TGTGCCAGCAGCCCCTTAGAGAGTAGCGGGGGGGTCCGCGAGCAGTACTTC. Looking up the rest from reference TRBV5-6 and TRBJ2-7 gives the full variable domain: DAGVTQSPTHLIKTRGQQVTLRCSPKSGHDTVSWYQQALGQGPQFIFQYYEEEERQRGNFPDRFSGHQFPNYSSELNVNALLLGDSALYLCASSPLESSGGVREQYFGPGTRLTVT.